This paragraph reports one T cell receptor beta chain. The record originates from a study of blood T cell repertoires in COVID-19. Looking at the study overall: Acute and convalescent COVID-19 samples came from the United States, Italy and Spain.

Germline lookup yields CDR1 SGHKS and CDR2 YYEKEE (reference sequence). This CDR3 is built from 16 residues. V was trimmed by 3 bases and J by 5 bases, leaving 18 bases between them. The repertoire was sequenced with immunoSEQ multiplex PCR; TCRdb's copy has only in-frame clones and lacks some. The repertoire holds 100,000 or so clones, with 82% as singletons. Sequencing input: peripheral blood. V and J are TRBV5-5 and TRBJ1-5; D perhaps matches TRBD1 (5 bases). The clonotype was recovered from a man older than 75 with acute or convalescent COVID-19. The DNA of the CDR3 is TGTGCCAGCAGCTCCATTCTAAGCAGGGATTATCAGCCCCAGCATTTT. As protein: CASSSILSRDYQPQHF.